The 21 T cell receptor beta chains given below trace back to one sample, sequenced in a study of breast tumors, draining lymph nodes, adjacent tissues. In TCRdb, the multiplex PCR reads were re-called with MiXCR into one record per CDR3 protein. The profile shows around 290,000 distinct CDR3 sequences, roughly 30% of them singletons. The lymph nodes were axillary draining lymph nodes from breast cancer patients. Specimen: axillary lymph node tissue. The receptors come from a female donor with breast cancer. Some clones in this sample may be carry-over from other donors' samples.

Notes on this clonotype: This may arise from a read error, as a much more abundant clone is one base away. The V call is TRBV6-1, the J call TRBJ2-7, with 10 bases that match TRBD2. The trim removed 6 bases at V and 1 base at J, leaving 3 bases unmatched. Per the germline V gene, CDR1 is MNHNS and CDR2 is SASEGT. This CDR3 region has 14 residues. The CDR3 DNA follows: TGTGCCAGCAGCGAGCGGGAGGGATCCTACGAGCAGTACTTC. Encoded protein: CASSEREGSYEQYF.

A few counts support this clonotype. The V and J genes are TRBV5-4 and TRBJ2-1; TRBD2 matches 8 bases. There are 15 residues in the CDR3. Looked up from germline, CDR1 is SGHNT and CDR2 is YYREEE (reference sequence). V was clipped by 1 base and J by 3 bases; unmatched bases: 3. Written as DNA, the CDR3 is TGTGCCAGCAGCTTGTCGGCGGGAGGCTACAATGAGCAGTTCTTC. It yields the protein CASSLSAGGYNEQFF. Drawing the rest from reference TRBV5-4 and TRBJ2-1, the complete variable domain is ETGVTQSPTHLIKTRGQQVTLRCSSQSGHNTVSWYQQALGQGPQFIFQYYREEENGRGNFPPRFSGLQFPNYSSELNVNALELDDSALYLCASSLSAGGYNEQFFGPGTRLTVL.

As regards this clonotype: The conserved final phenylalanine or tryptophan is absent from the CDR3, which likely points to a read error. The chain employs TRBV7-7 and TRBJ2-1; D is unclear. The CDR3 covers 14 residues. Germline V gene data show CDR1 as SSHAT and CDR2 as FNYEAQ (reference sequence). The CDR3 spells CASSLGLSNNEQFL. The CDR3 coding sequence is TGTGCTAGCAGCTTAGGGCTGAGTAACAATGAGCAGTTCCTC.

Ten or more counts support this clonotype. The chain uses TRBV11-2 and TRBJ1-2, with D unresolved. The V end was cut by 2 bases, the J end by 0 bases, with 19 bases between. Germline V gene data show CDR1 as SGHAT and CDR2 as FQNNGV. The CDR3 contains 18 residues. Here the CDR3 reads CASSLQKQRPQPNYGYTF. CDR3 nucleotide sequence: TGTGCCAGCAGCTTACAGAAACAGCGTCCACAACCTAACTATGGCTACACCTTC.

The chain employs TRBV27 and TRBJ2-1; D unclear. The germline CDR1 and CDR2 sequences are MNHEY and SMNVEV (reference sequence). The CDR3 extends over 15 amino acids. V lost 3 bases, J lost 9 bases, and 18 bases lay in between. The CDR3 nucleotides read TGTGCCAGCAGTTTCCAAAAGTCAGGATTTGGTGAGCAGTTCTTC. Translation gives CASSFQKSGFGEQFF.

Ten or more counts support this clonotype. The chain couples TRBV2 to TRBJ2-1; D is unclear. This CDR3 has 13 residues. Germline-derived CDR1 and CDR2 are SNHLY and FYNNEI. Trimming cost V 3 bases and J 4 bases, with 7 bases left between them. CDR3 DNA: TGTGCCAGCAGTGAGGTCTTTTACAATGAGCAGTTCTTC. Translated, it gives CASSEVFYNEQFF.

The sample holds many counts of this clonotype. The gene calls are TRBV5-1 and TRBJ2-7; D is possibly TRBD1 (6 bases). There are 14 residues in the CDR3. V was shortened by 0 bases and J by 6 bases, with 13 bases between the two germline ends. Looked up from germline, CDR1 is SGHRS and CDR2 is YFSETQ. CDR3 nucleotides: TGCGCCAGCAGCTTGGGGTACAGGGTGGGCGAGCAGTACTTC. It encodes CASSLGYRVGEQYF.

The sample holds one count of this clonotype. The missing conserved phenylalanine or tryptophan at the end of this CDR3 makes a read error likely. The chain joins TRBV10-1 to TRBJ2-7; TRBD2 agrees at 10 bases. Unmatched junction bases numbered 9, after V lost 7 bases and J lost 6 bases. From germline, CDR1 is WNHNN and CDR2 SYGVQD (reference sequence). The CDR3 consists of 14 residues. This CDR3 is CASNMSGRAGEQYL. As DNA, the CDR3 is TGCGCCAGCAACATGAGCGGGAGGGCCGGCGAGCAGTACCTC.

In this sample, this clonotype turned up many times. This chain uses TRBV24-1 with TRBJ2-7; unclear D gene. CDR3 size: 11 residues. Trimming took 6 bases from V and 6 from J, leaving 8 bases between them. Germline lookup yields CDR1 KGHDR and CDR2 SFDVKD. The CDR3 sequence is CATSLGSEQYF. CDR3 bases: TGTGCCACCAGTCTCGGCTCCGAGCAGTACTTC.

Details on this clonotype: A read error may be the cause here, since a much bigger clone is one base away. It is likely a read error, because the conserved phenylalanine at the end of the CDR3 is missing. This chain links TRBV9 with TRBJ2-1, with D possibly called TRBD1 or TRBD2 (7 bases each). The CDR3 covers 13 residues. Germline-derived CDR1 and CDR2 are SGDLS and YYNGEE. The ends were cut back, 7 bases at V and 5 bases at J, with 13 bases in the middle. The CDR3 is CASQGGIHNEQFS. The CDR3 DNA is TGTGCCAGCCAGGGGGGGATCCACAATGAGCAGTTCTCC.

With respect to this clonotype: A much larger clone differs from this one at a single base, so this may be a read error. V usage is TRBV30 and J usage is TRBJ2-5; 7 positions match TRBD1. The CDR3 has 11 amino acids. The germline V gene encodes CDR1 GTSNPN and CDR2 SVGIG (reference sequence). CDR3 sequence: CARATGETQCF. In nucleotides, the CDR3 is TGTGCCCGGGCCACAGGGGAGACCCAGTGCTTC.

A note on this clonotype: The junction departs from germline at one end; a sequencing error may be responsible. This chain joins TRBV4-1 and TRBJ2-2; D possibly uses TRBD1 or TRBD2 (5 bases each). This CDR3 has 13 residues. Germline values: CDR1 MGHRA, CDR2 YSYEKL. The CDR3 here is CASSQLGVGELSF. The CDR3 bases are TGCGCCAGTAGCCAATTGGGGGTCGGGGAGCTGTCTTTT.

CDR3 protein: CASSLRGGSGSYEQYF. As DNA, the CDR3 is TGCGCCAGCAGCCTTCGGGGGGGTAGCGGATCCTACGAGCAGTACTTC. This chain joins TRBV4-1 and TRBJ2-7, with 8 bases fitting TRBD2. Trimming took 4 bases from V and 1 from J; bases not matched to a gene: 9. Germline V CDR1 and CDR2: MGHRA, YSYEKL. The CDR3 covers 16 residues.

This clonotype appeared many times. The V gene is TRBV2, the J gene TRBJ2-3; TRBD1 might be the D (6 bases). CDR1 is SNHLY and CDR2 is FYNNEI in the germline V gene. The CDR3 runs 16 residues. Trimming removed 4 bases at V and 8 bases at J, with 22 bases between. In DNA, the CDR3 is TGTGCCAGCAGTGTCGATCCCCTCAGGGGACGGGGTACGCAGTATTTT. Protein product: CASSVDPLRGRGTQYF.

This clonotype was detected many times. The V call is TRBV5-5, the J call TRBJ2-3; D gene ambiguous. The germline V gene has CDR1 SGHKS and CDR2 YYEKEE (reference sequence). The CDR3 totals 15 residues. V gave up 3 bases and J gave up 5 bases, with 16 bases separating them. The CDR3 DNA reads as TGTGCCAGCAGCTGGGCAGGACCCAGGAGAGATACGCAGTATTTT. Its translation is CASSWAGPRRDTQYF.

This clonotype was observed a handful of times. The gene calls are TRBV4-2 and TRBJ2-4, with a possible D match to TRBD1 (5 bases). The germline V gene has CDR1 LGHNA and CDR2 YNFKEQ. Trimming stripped 0 bases from V and 9 bases from J, with 9 bases between. The CDR3 runs 13 residues. The CDR3 reads CASSQDFQGIQYF. The CDR3 DNA is TGTGCCAGCAGCCAAGATTTTCAGGGCATTCAGTACTTC.

This clonotype was detected ten times or more. The chain couples TRBV10-3 to TRBJ2-7; 8 nucleotides line up with TRBD1. Germline V gene data show CDR1 as ENHRY and CDR2 as SYGVKD. This CDR3 spans 14 amino acids. V gave up 2 bases and J gave up 4 bases; unmatched junction bases: 4. The CDR3 DNA follows: TGTGCCATCAGTGAGCCGCGACAGGGGTACGAGCAGTACTTC. It yields the protein CAISEPRQGYEQYF.

This clonotype appeared once. One base away lies a much larger clone, so this may be a sequencing read error. The chain links TRBV11-2 to TRBJ2-4, with D maybe TRBD2 (5 bases). The CDR3 has 17 residues. Looked up from germline, CDR1 is SGHAT and CDR2 is FQNNGV. Trimming removed 5 bases at V and 2 bases at J, with 19 bases between. CDR3 loop: CASSPTFGVSPKNIQYF. Here the CDR3 DNA reads TGTGCCAGCAGCCCAACCTTCGGGGTCTCACCCAAAAACATTCAGTACTTC.

This clonotype was recorded many times. The chain links TRBV9 to TRBJ2-2; D is possibly TRBD1 (6 bases). The CDR3 sequence is 16 residues long. The germline V gene encodes CDR1 SGDLS and CDR2 YYNGEE. V lost 2 bases to trimming and J lost 6 bases, with 17 bases between them. The CDR3 DNA sequence: TGTGCCAGCAGCGTTGGGGGACACAGGGCGTCCGGGGAGCTGTTTTTT. Translated: CASSVGGHRASGELFF.

This clonotype was counted a few times. The gene calls are TRBV27 and TRBJ2-7; TRBD1 matches 8 bases. V was clipped by 6 bases and J by 6 bases; unmatched bases: 4. CDR3 length: 12 residues. Germline V gene sequence: CDR1 MNHEY, CDR2 SMNVEV (reference sequence). The CDR3 is CASRDRVSEQYF. The CDR3 coding sequence is TGTGCCAGCAGGGACAGGGTAAGCGAGCAGTACTTC.

The table lists this clonotype with a few counts. The chain couples TRBV4-3 to TRBJ1-1; D is possibly TRBD1 (6 bases). This CDR3 contains 13 residues. CDR1 LGHNA and CDR2 YSLEER come from the germline V gene. V was clipped by 0 bases and J by 5 bases, with 7 bases between them. The DNA for the CDR3 is TGCGCCAGCAGCCAAGAGGACAGAACTGAAGCTTTCTTT. It encodes CASSQEDRTEAFF.